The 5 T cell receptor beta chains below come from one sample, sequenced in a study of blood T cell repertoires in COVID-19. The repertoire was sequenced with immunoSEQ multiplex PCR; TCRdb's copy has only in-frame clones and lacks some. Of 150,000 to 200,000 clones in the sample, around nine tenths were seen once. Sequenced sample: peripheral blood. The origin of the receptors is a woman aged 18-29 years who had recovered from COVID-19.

The CDR3 nucleotides read TGTGCCAGCAGCTTATTGGGGGCGTATGGCTACACCTTC. Amino acid sequence: CASSLLGAYGYTF. The chain joins TRBV7-2 to TRBJ1-2; tentative D call: TRBD1 (6 bases). CDR1 is SGHTA and CDR2 is FQGNSA in the germline V gene. CDR3 length equals 13 residues. Trimming left V 2 bases short and J 5 bases short, with 9 bases between.

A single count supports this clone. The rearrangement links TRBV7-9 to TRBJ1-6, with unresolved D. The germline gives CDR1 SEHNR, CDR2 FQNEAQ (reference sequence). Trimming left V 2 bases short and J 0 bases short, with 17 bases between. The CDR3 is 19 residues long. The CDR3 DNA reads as TGTGCCAGCAGCTTATCCGGAAGCGGGGTTACCTCCTATAATTCACCCCTCCACTTT. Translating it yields CASSLSGSGVTSYNSPLHF.

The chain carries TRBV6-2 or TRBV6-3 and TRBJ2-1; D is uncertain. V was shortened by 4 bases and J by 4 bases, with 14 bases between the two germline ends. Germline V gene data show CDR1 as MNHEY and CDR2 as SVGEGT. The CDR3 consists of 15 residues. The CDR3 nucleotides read TGTGCCAGCAGTTCCCCCCAGGTACGGTACAATGAGCAGTTCTTC. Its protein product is CASSSPQVRYNEQFF.

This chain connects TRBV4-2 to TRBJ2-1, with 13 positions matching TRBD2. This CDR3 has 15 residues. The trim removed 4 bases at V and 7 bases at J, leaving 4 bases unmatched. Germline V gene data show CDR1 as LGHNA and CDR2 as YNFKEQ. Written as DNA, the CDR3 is TGTGCCAGCAGCCCGGGACTAGCGGGAACGAATGAGCAGTTCTTC. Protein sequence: CASSPGLAGTNEQFF.

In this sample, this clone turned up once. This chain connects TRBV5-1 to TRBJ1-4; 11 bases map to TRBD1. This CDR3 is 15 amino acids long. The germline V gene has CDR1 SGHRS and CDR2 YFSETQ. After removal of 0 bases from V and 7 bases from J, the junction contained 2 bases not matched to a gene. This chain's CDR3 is CASSLVGTGGEKLFF. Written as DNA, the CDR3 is TGCGCCAGCAGCTTGGTTGGGACAGGGGGTGAAAAACTGTTTTTT.